The 27 T cell receptor beta chains below come from one sample, sequenced in a study of T cell responses to AZD1222 COVID-19 vaccine. Profiled with immunoSEQ multiplex PCR; TCRdb holds only in-frame clones, not every one. The sample lists 100,000 to 120,000 clones; roughly nine tenths were seen once. Source: peripheral blood, taken on day 0 of AZD1222 vaccination. Receptors originate from an adult in good health.

This rearrangement joins TRBV27 to TRBJ2-3; TRBD2 matches at 9 bases. This CDR3 comprises 15 residues. J was trimmed by 1 base and V by 11 bases; bases with no gene match: 10. CDR1 is MNHEY, CDR2 SMNVEV, per germline (reference sequence). DNA of the CDR3: TGTGCCGTCGGCCTAGCGGGACCCGGCACAGATACGCAGTATTTT. Its protein is CAVGLAGPGTDTQYF.

There are a few counts of this clone. The chain uses TRBV9 and TRBJ1-4, with a weak D call TRBD1 (6 bases). Germline CDR1 and CDR2: SGDLS and YYNGEE. This CDR3 has 17 residues. V was pared by 0 bases and J by 5 bases, with 17 bases between. The CDR3 nucleotides read TGTGCCAGCAGCGTAGCCGGGAGGGGGGCGGCAAATGAAAAACTGTTTTTT. This sequence encodes CASSVAGRGAANEKLFF.

This clone showed up just once. The chain uses TRBV15 and TRBJ1-2, with D uncertain. V lost 0 bases and J 2 bases, leaving 7 bases between the germline ends. CDR3 length: 14 residues. The germline V gene encodes CDR1 LNHNV and CDR2 YYDKDF (reference sequence). CDR3 loop: CATSRDRVNYGYTF. In DNA, the CDR3 is TGTGCCACCAGCAGAGATAGGGTAAACTATGGCTACACCTTC.

The chain employs TRBV6-5 and TRBJ1-1; 10 bases align to TRBD1. Germline assignment: CDR1 MNHEY and CDR2 SVGAGI. There are 14 residues in the CDR3. With 6 bases clipped from V and 1 base from J, the junction kept 2 bases outside the gene matches. The CDR3 protein is CASRTGGWNTEAFF. CDR3 DNA sequence: TGTGCCAGCAGGACAGGGGGCTGGAACACTGAAGCTTTCTTT.

The chain carries TRBV7-8 and TRBJ2-3; no clear D. The CDR3 is 13 amino acids. In germline, CDR1 is SGHVS, CDR2 FQNEAQ. The V gene lost 1 base and the J gene lost 6 bases, with 8 bases spanning the gap. Here the CDR3 reads CASSLVLMDTQYF. The CDR3 DNA reads as TGTGCCAGCAGCTTAGTACTCATGGATACGCAGTATTTT.

The chain employs TRBV18 and TRBJ1-5, with a tentative D call TRBD1 (5 bases). From germline, CDR1 is KGHSH and CDR2 LQKENI. The ends were cut back, 2 bases at V and 1 base at J, with 9 bases in the middle. This CDR3 region has 15 residues. The CDR3 spells CASSPGRESNQPQHF. CDR3 DNA sequence: TGTGCCAGCTCACCAGGCAGGGAAAGCAATCAGCCCCAGCATTTT. Based on the CDR3 plus reference TRBV18 and TRBJ1-5, the full variable domain is NAGVMQNPRHLVRRRGQEARLRCSPMKGHSHVYWYRQLPEEGLKFMVYLQKENIIDESGMPKERFSAEFPKEGPSILRIQQVVRGDSAAYFCASSPGRESNQPQHFGDGTRLSIL.

The J gene is TRBJ2-7, the V gene TRBV19; D is ambiguous. Germline V CDR1 and CDR2: LNHDA, SQIVND (reference sequence). The CDR3 is 13 residues long. Trimming left V 0 bases short and J 7 bases short, with 10 bases between. CDR3 region: CASSIDHSQEQYF. As DNA, the CDR3 is TGTGCCAGTAGTATAGACCATTCGCAAGAGCAGTACTTC.

CDR3 DNA: TGTGCCAGCAGTCAAACCCCGACAGGGGGAGCTTATGGCTACACCTTC. Encoded protein: CASSQTPTGGAYGYTF. The chain joins TRBV27 to TRBJ1-2, with 9 bases that match TRBD1. The junction had 12 bases not matched to a gene; V was cut back by 5 bases and J by 5 bases. The CDR3 has 16 residues. From germline, CDR1 is MNHEY and CDR2 SMNVEV (reference sequence).

This clone was detected only once. The rearrangement joins TRBV4-1 to TRBJ2-7, with TRBD2 matching over 9 bases. This CDR3 is 17 amino acids long. V lost 0 bases and J lost 5; bases outside the gene matches: 11. Germline loops: CDR1 MGHRA, CDR2 YSYEKL. The CDR3 DNA is TGCGCCAGCAGCCAAGATGGCGCGGGAGGGCCTCACGACGAGCAGTACTTC. It codes for CASSQDGAGGPHDEQYF.

The chain links TRBV9 to TRBJ1-5; 10 bases line up with TRBD1. This CDR3 comprises 14 residues. From germline, CDR1 is SGDLS and CDR2 YYNGEE. Unmatched junction bases numbered 2, after V lost 3 bases and J lost 5 bases. CDR3 nucleotides: TGTGCCAGCAGCGGACAGGGGGCCGATCAGCCCCAGCATTTT. It is translated as CASSGQGADQPQHF. The full variable domain, rest sourced from reference TRBV9 and TRBJ1-5, is DSGVTQTPKHLITATGQRVTLRCSPRSGDLSVYWYQQSLDQGLQFLIQYYNGEERAKGNILERFSAQQFPDLHSELNLSSLELGDSALYFCASSGQGADQPQHFGDGTRLSIL.

The chain carries TRBV7-6 and TRBJ2-7; D may be TRBD2 (5 bases). Trimming cost V 4 bases and J 2 bases, with 15 bases left between them. Germline V lookup: CDR1 SGHVS, CDR2 FNYEAQ. This CDR3 contains 15 residues. Here the CDR3 reads CASSYGSTGTYEQYF. CDR3 DNA: TGTGCCAGCAGCTACGGGTCCACGGGGACCTACGAGCAGTACTTC.

The CDR3 coding sequence is TGTGCCAGTAGTATCGGGATCTCTGGAAACACCATATATTTT. Protein product: CASSIGISGNTIYF. The chain combines TRBV19 with TRBJ1-3; D gene uncertain. Germline V gene data show CDR1 as LNHDA and CDR2 as SQIVND (reference sequence). V gave up 3 bases and J gave up 0 bases, with 6 bases separating them. The CDR3 is made up of 14 amino acids. Variable domain in full (rest from reference TRBV19 and TRBJ1-3): DGGITQSPKYLFRKEGQNVTLSCEQNLNHDAMYWYRQDPGQGLRLIYYSQIVNDFQKGDIAEGYSVSREKKESFPLTVTSAQKNPTAFYLCASSIGISGNTIYFGEGSWLTVV.

This chain links TRBV15 with TRBJ1-2, with 10 bases identical to TRBD1. The germline gives CDR1 LNHNV, CDR2 YYDKDF (reference sequence). V dropped 5 bases and J dropped 4; count of bases not matched to a gene: 10. This CDR3 has 16 amino acids. In nucleotides, the CDR3 is TGTGCCACCAGCGTCCATGGGACAGGGGCAGGCTATGGCTACACCTTC. Translation gives CATSVHGTGAGYGYTF.

The chain uses TRBV7-2 and TRBJ1-5; D remains ambiguous. The germline V gene encodes CDR1 SGHTA and CDR2 FQGNSA. There are 16 residues in the CDR3. Trimming removed 0 bases at V and 6 bases at J, with 15 bases between. CDR3 sequence (DNA): TGTGCCAGCAGCTTAGCGACTCACTCCGTTGGTCAGCCCCAGCATTTT. This gives the protein CASSLATHSVGQPQHF.

This clone has just a few counts. The V call is TRBV19, the J call TRBJ1-1; TRBD1 aligns across 8 bases. The CDR3 consists of 16 residues. In germline, CDR1 is LNHDA, CDR2 SQIVND (reference sequence). The junction had 9 bases not matched to a gene; V was cut back by 5 bases and J by 1 base. CDR3 amino acids: CASSATRTGKNTEAFF. The DNA of the CDR3 is TGTGCCAGTAGTGCGACCCGGACAGGGAAGAACACTGAAGCTTTCTTT.

The chain couples TRBV6-5 to TRBJ2-1; 7 bases match TRBD2. CDR3 length: 15 amino acids. Germline V lookup: CDR1 MNHEY, CDR2 SVGAGI. V gave up 6 bases and J gave up 7 bases; unmatched junction bases: 12. This chain's CDR3 is CASRSWTRSGNEQFF. The CDR3 DNA reads TGTGCCAGCAGGTCCTGGACTAGGAGTGGGAATGAGCAGTTCTTC.

This chain links TRBV19 with TRBJ1-5, with unresolved D. The CDR3 runs to 16 residues. The germline gives CDR1 LNHDA, CDR2 SQIVND (reference sequence). V shed 5 bases and J shed 0 bases, with 14 bases lying between them. CDR3 sequence: CASSARTDYSNQPQHF. DNA of the CDR3: TGTGCCAGTAGTGCGCGGACCGATTATAGCAATCAGCCCCAGCATTTT. Filled out from reference TRBV19 and TRBJ1-5, the complete variable domain reads DGGITQSPKYLFRKEGQNVTLSCEQNLNHDAMYWYRQDPGQGLRLIYYSQIVNDFQKGDIAEGYSVSREKKESFPLTVTSAQKNPTAFYLCASSARTDYSNQPQHFGDGTRLSIL.

This chain connects TRBV7-9 to TRBJ1-1; D unresolved. The germline V gene encodes CDR1 SEHNR and CDR2 FQNEAQ (reference sequence). V was shortened by 7 bases and J by 5 bases, with 14 bases between the two germline ends. The CDR3 contains 13 residues. The CDR3 here is CASNPAPRTEAFF. DNA of the CDR3: TGTGCCAGCAATCCCGCTCCAAGGACTGAAGCTTTCTTT.

The J gene is TRBJ1-2, the V gene TRBV5-4; TRBD1 matches 8 bases. The CDR3 spans 15 residues. Germline-derived CDR1 and CDR2 are SGHNT and YYREEE (reference sequence). The V and J ends lost 4 bases and 3 bases, in that order; junction bases with no gene match: 8. As DNA, the CDR3 is TGTGCCAGCAGCCTCGCCGCAGGGGGCGACTATGGCTACACCTTC. Encoded protein: CASSLAAGGDYGYTF.

This rearrangement joins TRBV6-5 to TRBJ1-5; no definite D call. CDR3 size: 13 residues. V lost 6 bases to trimming and J lost 11 bases, with 17 bases between them. Germline-derived CDR1 and CDR2 are MNHEY and SVGAGI. CDR3 in amino acids: CASRPLGTLTQHF. Here the CDR3 DNA reads TGTGCCAGCAGGCCCCTCGGCACACTGACCCAGCATTTT.

V and J are TRBV12-3 or TRBV12-4 and TRBJ1-3; weak D call: TRBD1 (6 bases). The germline V and J ends were trimmed by 4 bases and 9 bases, with 10 bases remaining between them. CDR3 length: 12 amino acids. The CDR3 nucleotides are TGTGCCAGCAGTTCCCCGGGGGCCACCATATATTTT. Protein sequence: CASSSPGATIYF.

This clone appeared once. The chain is built from TRBV4-1 and TRBJ1-4; D gene uncertain. The V end was cut by 4 bases, the J end by 0 bases, with 9 bases between. This CDR3 has 15 residues. From germline, CDR1 is MGHRA and CDR2 YSYEKL. CDR3 loop: CASSPRHATNEKLFF. The CDR3 DNA follows: TGCGCCAGCAGCCCACGACATGCAACTAATGAAAAACTGTTTTTT.

The chain links TRBV4-2 to TRBJ1-5, with 7 bases fitting TRBD1. After removal of 0 bases from V and 12 bases from J, the junction contained 11 bases not matched to a gene. The CDR3 is 15 residues long. Germline values: CDR1 LGHNA, CDR2 YNFKEQ. CDR3 coding DNA: TGTGCCAGCAGCCAAGATCAGGGGGGCCTCGGGGTCCAGCATTTT. Residues: CASSQDQGGLGVQHF.

The genes are TRBV10-1 and TRBJ1-3; D is undetermined. V lost 3 bases to trimming and J lost 4 bases, with 7 bases between them. Germline V lookup: CDR1 WNHNN, CDR2 SYGVQD (reference sequence). The CDR3 covers 13 residues. CDR3 sequence reads: CASSESAGNTIYF. The CDR3 nucleotides read TGCGCCAGCAGTGAATCGGCGGGAAACACCATATATTTT.

V and J are TRBV19 and TRBJ2-1; maybe TRBD1 (6 bases). Trimming took off 5 bases at V and 6 bases at J, with 20 bases between the two ends. The CDR3 runs to 16 residues. The germline V gene has CDR1 LNHDA and CDR2 SQIVND (reference sequence). The CDR3 here is CASSLTTGYGGNEQFF. CDR3 nucleotide sequence: TGTGCCAGTAGTTTAACGACAGGCTACGGAGGCAATGAGCAGTTCTTC.

This rearrangement joins TRBV6-5 to TRBJ1-2; a weak D match, TRBD1 (6 bases). Germline assignment: CDR1 MNHEY and CDR2 SVGAGI. V was trimmed by 3 bases and J by 0 bases, leaving 11 bases between them. CDR3 length equals 15 residues. The CDR3 DNA reads as TGTGCCAGCAGTTATTCGGGACACCCTAACTATGGCTACACCTTC. This sequence encodes CASSYSGHPNYGYTF.

The rearrangement joins TRBV6-5 to TRBJ2-7, with a possible D match to TRBD2 (6 bases). The CDR3 consists of 15 residues. V was trimmed by 7 bases and J by 1 base, leaving 17 bases between them. Germline values: CDR1 MNHEY, CDR2 SVGAGI. The CDR3 DNA reads as TGTGCCAGCATCAGCACCCTAGCGATTTCCTACGAGCAGTACTTC. It codes for CASISTLAISYEQYF.